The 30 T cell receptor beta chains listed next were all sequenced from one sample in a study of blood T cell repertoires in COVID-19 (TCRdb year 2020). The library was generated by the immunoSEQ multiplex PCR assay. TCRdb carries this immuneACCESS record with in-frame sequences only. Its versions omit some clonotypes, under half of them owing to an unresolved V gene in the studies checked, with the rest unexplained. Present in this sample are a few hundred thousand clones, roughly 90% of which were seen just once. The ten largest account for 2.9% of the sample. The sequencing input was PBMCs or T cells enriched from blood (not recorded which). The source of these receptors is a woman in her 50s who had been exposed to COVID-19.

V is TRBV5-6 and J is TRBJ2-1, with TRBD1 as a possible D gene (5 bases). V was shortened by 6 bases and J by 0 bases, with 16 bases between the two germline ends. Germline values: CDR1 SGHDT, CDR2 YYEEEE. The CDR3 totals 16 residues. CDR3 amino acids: CASNPLGESSYNEQFF. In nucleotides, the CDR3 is TGTGCCAGCAACCCCCTAGGGGAAAGCTCCTACAATGAGCAGTTCTTC. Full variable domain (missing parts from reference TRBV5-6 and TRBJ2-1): DAGVTQSPTHLIKTRGQQVTLRCSPKSGHDTVSWYQQALGQGPQFIFQYYEEEERQRGNFPDRFSGHQFPNYSSELNVNALLLGDSALYLCASNPLGESSYNEQFFGPGTRLTVL.

The CDR3 reads CASSGTSGFYEQYF. The CDR3 bases are TGTGCCAGCAGTGGGACTAGCGGGTTCTACGAGCAGTACTTC. V gene TRBV2 combines with J gene TRBJ2-7, with 11 nucleotides matching TRBD2. V shed 4 bases and J 3 bases; nucleotides not matched to a gene: 2. The CDR3 has 14 residues. In germline, CDR1 is SNHLY, CDR2 FYNNEI.

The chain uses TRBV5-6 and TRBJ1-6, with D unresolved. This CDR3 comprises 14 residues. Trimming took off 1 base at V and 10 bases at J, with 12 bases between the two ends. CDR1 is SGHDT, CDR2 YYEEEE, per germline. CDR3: CASSLTVSLSPLHF. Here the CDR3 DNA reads TGTGCCAGCAGCTTGACGGTTTCCTTATCACCCCTCCACTTT.

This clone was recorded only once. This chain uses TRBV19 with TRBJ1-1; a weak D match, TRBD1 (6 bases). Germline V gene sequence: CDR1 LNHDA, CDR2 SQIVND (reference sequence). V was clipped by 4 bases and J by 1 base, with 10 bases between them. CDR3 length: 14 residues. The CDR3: CASSKIQGNTEAFF. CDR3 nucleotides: TGTGCCAGTAGTAAAATACAGGGGAACACTGAAGCTTTCTTT.

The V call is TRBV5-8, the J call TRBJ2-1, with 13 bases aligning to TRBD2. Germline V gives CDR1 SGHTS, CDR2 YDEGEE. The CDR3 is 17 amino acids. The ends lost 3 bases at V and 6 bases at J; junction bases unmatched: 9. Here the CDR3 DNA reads TGTGCCAGCAGCTCGGGGACTAGCGGGGCGAAAGGCAATGAGCAGTTCTTC. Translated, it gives CASSSGTSGAKGNEQFF.

The DNA for the CDR3 is TGTGCCAGCAGCTTGTTGGGTAGCGGGGGACAAGAGACCCAGTACTTC. It is translated as CASSLLGSGGQETQYF. The genes are TRBV5-6 and TRBJ2-5; 9 bases are a match to TRBD2. J lost 2 bases, V lost 1 base, and 6 bases had no gene match. CDR1 is SGHDT, CDR2 YYEEEE, per germline. This CDR3 is 16 amino acids long.

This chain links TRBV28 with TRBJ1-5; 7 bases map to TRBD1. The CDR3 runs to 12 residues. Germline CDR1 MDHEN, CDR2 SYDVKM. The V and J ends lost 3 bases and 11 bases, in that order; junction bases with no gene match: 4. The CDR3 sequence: CASSLGGQSQHF. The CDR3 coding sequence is TGTGCCAGCAGTTTGGGGGGACAGTCCCAGCATTTT.

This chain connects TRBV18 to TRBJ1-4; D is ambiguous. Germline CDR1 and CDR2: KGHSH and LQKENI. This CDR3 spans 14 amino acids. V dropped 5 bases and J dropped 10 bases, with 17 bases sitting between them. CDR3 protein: CASSAGSNKGKLFF. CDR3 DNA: TGTGCCAGCTCAGCGGGCAGCAACAAAGGAAAACTGTTTTTT.

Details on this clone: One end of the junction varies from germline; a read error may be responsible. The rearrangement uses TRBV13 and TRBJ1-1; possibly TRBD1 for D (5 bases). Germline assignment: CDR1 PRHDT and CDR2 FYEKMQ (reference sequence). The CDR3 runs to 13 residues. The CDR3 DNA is TGTGCCAGCAGGTTAGGAGGAGGGGCTGAAGCTTTCTTT. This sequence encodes CASRLGGGAEAFF. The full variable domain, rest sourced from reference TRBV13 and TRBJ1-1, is AAGVIQSPRHLIKEKRETATLKCYPIPRHDTVYWYQQGPGQDPQFLISFYEKMQSDKGSIPDRFSAQQFSDYHSELNMSSLELGDSALYFCASRLGGGAEAFFGQGTRLTVV.

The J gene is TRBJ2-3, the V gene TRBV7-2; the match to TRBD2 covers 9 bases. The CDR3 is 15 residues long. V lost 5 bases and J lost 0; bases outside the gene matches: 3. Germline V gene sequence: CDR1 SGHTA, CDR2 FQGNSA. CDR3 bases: TGTGCCAGCAGCCCTAGCGGGACTAGCACAGATACGCAGTATTTT. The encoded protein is CASSPSGTSTDTQYF.

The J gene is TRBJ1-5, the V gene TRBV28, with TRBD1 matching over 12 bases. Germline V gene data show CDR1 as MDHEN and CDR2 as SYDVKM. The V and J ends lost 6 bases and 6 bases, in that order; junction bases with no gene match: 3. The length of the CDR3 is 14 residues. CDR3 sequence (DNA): TGTGCCAGCAGGGGGACAGGGGGCACTCAGCCCCAGCATTTT. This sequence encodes CASRGTGGTQPQHF. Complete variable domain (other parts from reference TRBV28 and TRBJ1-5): DVKVTQSSRYLVKRTGEKVFLECVQDMDHENMFWYRQDPGLGLRLIYFSYDVKMKEKGDIPEGYSVSREKKERFSLILESASTNQTSMYLCASRGTGGTQPQHFGDGTRLSIL.

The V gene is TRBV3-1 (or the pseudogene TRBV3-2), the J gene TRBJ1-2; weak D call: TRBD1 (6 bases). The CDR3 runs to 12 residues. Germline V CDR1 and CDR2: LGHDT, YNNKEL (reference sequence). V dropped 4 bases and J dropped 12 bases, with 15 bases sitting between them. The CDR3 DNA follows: TGTGCCAGCAGCCTCGGAGGACAGCAAAACACCTTC. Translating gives CASSLGGQQNTF.

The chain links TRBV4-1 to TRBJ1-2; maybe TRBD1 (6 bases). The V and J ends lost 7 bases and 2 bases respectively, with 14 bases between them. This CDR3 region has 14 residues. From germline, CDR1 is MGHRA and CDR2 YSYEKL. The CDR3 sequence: CASNDPTGNYGYTF. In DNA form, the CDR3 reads TGCGCCAGCAATGATCCAACAGGGAACTATGGCTACACCTTC.

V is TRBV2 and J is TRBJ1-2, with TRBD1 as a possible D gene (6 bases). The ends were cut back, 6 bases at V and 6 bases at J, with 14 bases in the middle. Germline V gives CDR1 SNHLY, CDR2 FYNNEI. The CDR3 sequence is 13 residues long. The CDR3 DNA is TGTGCCAGCAGGAGGGCACAGGGTGATGGCTACACCTTC. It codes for CASRRAQGDGYTF.

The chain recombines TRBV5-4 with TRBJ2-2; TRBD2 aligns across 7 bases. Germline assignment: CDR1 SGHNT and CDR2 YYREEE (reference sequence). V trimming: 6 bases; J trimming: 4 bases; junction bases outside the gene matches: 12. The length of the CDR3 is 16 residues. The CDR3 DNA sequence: TGTGCCAGCACCCTTGGGGAGCGGGGACTCACCGGGGAGCTGTTTTTT. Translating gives CASTLGERGLTGELFF.

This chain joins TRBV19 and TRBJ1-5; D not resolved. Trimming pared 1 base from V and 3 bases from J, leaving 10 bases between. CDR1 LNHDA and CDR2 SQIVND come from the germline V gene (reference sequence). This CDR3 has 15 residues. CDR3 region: CASSIVYSSNQPQHF. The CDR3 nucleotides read TGTGCCAGTAGTATAGTATACAGTTCCAATCAGCCCCAGCATTTT.

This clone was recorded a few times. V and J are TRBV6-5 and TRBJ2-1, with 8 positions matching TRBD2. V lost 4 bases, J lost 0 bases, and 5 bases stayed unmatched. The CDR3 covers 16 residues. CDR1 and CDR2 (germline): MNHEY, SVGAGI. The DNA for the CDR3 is TGTGCCAGCAGTTCTCGGGGGGGGAGCTCCTACAATGAGCAGTTCTTC. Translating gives CASSSRGGSSYNEQFF.

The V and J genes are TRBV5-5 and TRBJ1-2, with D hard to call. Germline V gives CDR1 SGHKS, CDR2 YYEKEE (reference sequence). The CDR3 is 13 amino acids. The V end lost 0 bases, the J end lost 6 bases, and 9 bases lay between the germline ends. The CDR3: CASSLGRFDGYTF. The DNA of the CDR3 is TGTGCCAGCAGCTTGGGCAGGTTCGATGGCTACACCTTC.

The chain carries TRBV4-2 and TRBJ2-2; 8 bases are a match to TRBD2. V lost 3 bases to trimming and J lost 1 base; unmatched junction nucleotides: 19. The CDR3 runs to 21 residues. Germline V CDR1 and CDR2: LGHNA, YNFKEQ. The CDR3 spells CASSQTPGGGGLHKNTGELFF. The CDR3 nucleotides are TGTGCCAGCAGCCAGACCCCTGGGGGCGGGGGGCTCCATAAGAACACCGGGGAGCTGTTTTTT.

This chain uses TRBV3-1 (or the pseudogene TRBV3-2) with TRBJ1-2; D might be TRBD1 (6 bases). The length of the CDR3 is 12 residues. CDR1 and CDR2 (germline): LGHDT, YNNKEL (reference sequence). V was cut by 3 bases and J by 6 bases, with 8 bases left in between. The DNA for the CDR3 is TGTGCCAGCAGCCATGGGGGCCATGGCTACACCTTC. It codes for CASSHGGHGYTF.

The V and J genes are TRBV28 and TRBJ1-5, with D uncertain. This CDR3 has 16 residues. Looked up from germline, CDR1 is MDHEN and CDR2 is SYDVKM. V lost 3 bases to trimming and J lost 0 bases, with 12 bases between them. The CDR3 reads CASSFPGINSNQPQHF. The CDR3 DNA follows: TGTGCCAGCAGTTTCCCGGGGATTAATAGCAATCAGCCCCAGCATTTT.

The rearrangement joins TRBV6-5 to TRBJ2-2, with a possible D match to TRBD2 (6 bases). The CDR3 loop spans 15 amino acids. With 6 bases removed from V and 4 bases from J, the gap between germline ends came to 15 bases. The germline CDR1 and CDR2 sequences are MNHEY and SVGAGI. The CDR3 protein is CASRLLAPSTGELFF. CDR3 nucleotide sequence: TGTGCCAGCAGACTACTAGCCCCATCCACCGGGGAGCTGTTTTTT.

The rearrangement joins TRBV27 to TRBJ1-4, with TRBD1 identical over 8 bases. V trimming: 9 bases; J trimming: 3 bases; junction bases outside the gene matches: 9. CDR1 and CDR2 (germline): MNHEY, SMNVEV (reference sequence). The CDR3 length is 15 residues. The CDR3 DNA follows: TGTGCCAGTCGACAGGGGTTTTTCCCTAATGAAAAACTGTTTTTT. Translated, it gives CASRQGFFPNEKLFF. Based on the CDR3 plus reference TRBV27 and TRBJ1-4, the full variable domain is EAQVTQNPRYLITVTGKKLTVTCSQNMNHEYMSWYRQDPGLGLRQIYYSMNVEVTDKGDVPEGYKVSRKEKRNFPLILESPSPNQTSLYFCASRQGFFPNEKLFFGSGTQLSVL.

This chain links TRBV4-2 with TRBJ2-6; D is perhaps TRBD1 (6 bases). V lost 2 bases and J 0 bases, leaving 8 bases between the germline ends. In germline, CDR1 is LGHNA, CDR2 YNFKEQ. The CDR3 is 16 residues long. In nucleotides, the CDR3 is TGTGCCAGCAGCCAAACAGGGATCTCTGGGGCCAACGTCCTGACTTTC. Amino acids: CASSQTGISGANVLTF.

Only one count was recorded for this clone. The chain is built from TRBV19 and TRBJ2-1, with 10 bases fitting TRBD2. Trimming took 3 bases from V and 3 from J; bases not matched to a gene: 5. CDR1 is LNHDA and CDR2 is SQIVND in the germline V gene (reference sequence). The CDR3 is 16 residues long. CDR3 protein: CASSMPIAGGYNEQFF. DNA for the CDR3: TGTGCCAGTAGTATGCCGATAGCGGGGGGCTACAATGAGCAGTTCTTC.

The CDR3 DNA sequence: TGTGCCAGTAGTATGACAGGGGGCATCACTGAAGCTTTCTTT. It yields the protein CASSMTGGITEAFF. The rearrangement links TRBV19 to TRBJ1-1; 10 bases line up with TRBD1. The CDR3 consists of 14 residues. Trimming at V came to 3 bases and at J to 4 bases, leaving 2 bases not matched to a gene. CDR1 is LNHDA, CDR2 SQIVND, per germline (reference sequence).

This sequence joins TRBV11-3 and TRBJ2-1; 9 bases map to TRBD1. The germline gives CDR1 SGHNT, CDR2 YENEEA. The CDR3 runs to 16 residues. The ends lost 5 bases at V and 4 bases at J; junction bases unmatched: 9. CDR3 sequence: CASSRSGQGPYNEQFF. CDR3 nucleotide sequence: TGTGCCAGCAGCCGATCCGGACAGGGGCCTTACAATGAGCAGTTCTTC.

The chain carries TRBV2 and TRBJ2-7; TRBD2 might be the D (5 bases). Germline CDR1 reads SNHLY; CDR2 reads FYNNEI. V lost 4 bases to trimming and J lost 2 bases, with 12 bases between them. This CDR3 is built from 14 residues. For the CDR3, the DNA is TGTGCCAGCAGTGTTTCCGGGGTCCCCTACGAGCAGTACTTC. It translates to CASSVSGVPYEQYF.

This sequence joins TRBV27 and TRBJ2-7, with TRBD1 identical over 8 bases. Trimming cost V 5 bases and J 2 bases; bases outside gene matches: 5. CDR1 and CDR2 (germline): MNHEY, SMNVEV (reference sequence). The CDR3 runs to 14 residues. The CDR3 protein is CASSPRTGTYEQYF. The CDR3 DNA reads TGTGCCAGCAGTCCCCGGACAGGGACCTACGAGCAGTACTTC.

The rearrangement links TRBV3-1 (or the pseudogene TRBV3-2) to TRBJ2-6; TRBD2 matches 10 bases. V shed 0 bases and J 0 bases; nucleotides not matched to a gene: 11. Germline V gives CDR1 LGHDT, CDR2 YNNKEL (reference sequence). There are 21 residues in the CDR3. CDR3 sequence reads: CASSQDFWLAGANSGANVLTF. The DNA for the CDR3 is TGTGCCAGCAGCCAAGATTTTTGGCTAGCGGGGGCTAACTCTGGGGCCAACGTCCTGACTTTC.